These 28 T cell receptor beta chains came from one sample sequenced in a study of blood T cell repertoires in COVID-19. Some clones are missing from TCRdb's copy, which holds only in-frame ones; the method was immunoSEQ multiplex PCR. The sample includes roughly 460,000 clones, 70% to 90% seen only once; the top ten take 0.8% to 0.9%. The sequenced sample was peripheral blood. Receptors originate from a man in his late teens or twenties with COVID-19, enrolled during active disease.

The V call is TRBV29-1, the J call TRBJ1-1, with D possibly being TRBD1 (6 bases). V lost 6 bases, J lost 2 bases, and 13 bases lay in between. The CDR3 contains 13 residues. Germline assignment: CDR1 SQVTM and CDR2 ANQGSEA. CDR3 sequence reads: CSVAGTLNTEAFF. CDR3 nucleotide sequence: TGCAGCGTCGCCGGGACACTAAACACTGAAGCTTTCTTT.

This chain links TRBV6-5 with TRBJ2-1; 9 nucleotides line up with TRBD1. Germline V gene sequence: CDR1 MNHEY, CDR2 SVGAGI. V trimming: 11 bases; J trimming: 4 bases; junction bases outside the gene matches: 6. This CDR3 has 13 residues. CDR3 residues: CAGGTGRYNEQFF. The CDR3 DNA reads as TGTGCCGGAGGGACAGGGCGGTACAATGAGCAGTTCTTC.

The chain uses TRBV29-1 and TRBJ2-5; TRBD1 is a possible D gene (5 bases). V lost 1 base to trimming and J lost 5 bases, with 14 bases between them. Germline V lookup: CDR1 SQVTM, CDR2 ANQGSEA. The CDR3 spans 14 residues. The CDR3 sequence: CSVEGGLTQETQYF. The CDR3 DNA reads as TGCAGCGTTGAAGGGGGCCTAACGCAGGAGACCCAGTACTTC.

The chain links TRBV6-5 to TRBJ2-5; D may be TRBD2 (6 bases). CDR3 length: 15 residues. Germline CDR1 and CDR2: MNHEY and SVGAGI. Trimming left V 9 bases short and J 0 bases short, with 17 bases between. CDR3 bases: TGTGCCAGTAGGACTTGGGGCGGGGACCAAGAGACCCAGTACTTC. It codes for CASRTWGGDQETQYF.

The chain links TRBV6-5 to TRBJ2-7; 11 bases agree with TRBD2. CDR3 length: 15 residues. Germline V gene lookup returns CDR1 MNHEY and CDR2 SVGAGI. Trimming took 6 bases from V and 5 from J; bases not matched to a gene: 9. DNA of the CDR3: TGTGCCAGCAGATATCCTAGCGGGAGGAGCGACGAGCAGTACTTC. This sequence encodes CASRYPSGRSDEQYF.

The chain joins TRBV19 to TRBJ1-4, with TRBD1 identical over 8 bases. Germline CDR1 reads LNHDA; CDR2 reads SQIVND (reference sequence). V gave up 9 bases and J gave up 5 bases; unmatched junction bases: 8. This CDR3 has 14 residues. This chain's CDR3 is CASLDRGGNEKLFF. The CDR3 DNA reads TGTGCCAGCCTCGACAGGGGTGGGAATGAAAAACTGTTTTTT.

This rearrangement joins TRBV3-1 (or the pseudogene TRBV3-2) to TRBJ2-5; 15 bases are shared with TRBD2. The ends lost 5 bases at V and 5 bases at J; junction bases unmatched: 9. The V gene's germline CDR1 is LGHDT and CDR2 YNNKEL (reference sequence). This CDR3 region has 17 residues. CDR3 sequence (DNA): TGTGCCAGCAGCGGTCCGGGACTAGCGGGAGGTGGGGAGACCCAGTACTTC. It yields the protein CASSGPGLAGGGETQYF.

The chain is built from TRBV19 and TRBJ2-5, with D unresolved. The CDR3 is 13 amino acids. Trimming took 5 bases from V and 1 from J, leaving 8 bases between them. Germline values: CDR1 LNHDA, CDR2 SQIVND (reference sequence). The CDR3, as DNA: TGTGCCAGTAGTGACTTGTCCCAAGAGACCCAGTACTTC. This translates into CASSDLSQETQYF.

The chain couples TRBV7-9 to TRBJ1-6; D not resolved. V was cut by 6 bases and J by 9 bases, with 15 bases left in between. The CDR3 covers 14 residues. Germline V CDR1 and CDR2: SEHNR, FQNEAQ (reference sequence). CDR3 region: CASRPPADISPLHF. The CDR3 nucleotides read TGTGCCAGCAGACCCCCGGCAGACATTTCACCCCTCCACTTT.

The chain combines TRBV7-3 with TRBJ2-1, with 9 bases identical to TRBD2. The CDR3 has 15 residues. Germline CDR1 SGHTA, CDR2 FQGTGA. Trimming took 5 bases from V and 9 from J; bases not matched to a gene: 11. Here the CDR3 reads CASSPWGREGTEQFF. CDR3 DNA: TGTGCCAGCAGCCCGTGGGGGCGGGAGGGCACTGAGCAGTTCTTC. Drawing the rest from reference TRBV7-3 and TRBJ2-1, the complete variable domain is GAGVSQTPSNKVTEKGKYVELRCDPISGHTALYWYRQSLGQGPEFLIYFQGTGAADDSGLPNDRFFAVRPEGSVSTLKIQRTERGDSAVYLCASSPWGREGTEQFFGPGTRLTVL.

This chain links TRBV19 with TRBJ1-4; 8 nucleotides match TRBD1. Trimming at V came to 4 bases and at J to 0 bases, leaving 7 bases not matched to a gene. Germline lookup yields CDR1 LNHDA and CDR2 SQIVND (reference sequence). CDR3 length equals 17 residues. The CDR3, as DNA: TGTGCCAGTAGTAAGGGACAGGAGAGTGCAACTAATGAAAAACTGTTTTTT. This codes for CASSKGQESATNEKLFF.

This clone was counted ten times or more. The J gene is TRBJ2-2, the V gene TRBV7-3, with a possible D match to TRBD1 (5 bases). This CDR3 has 14 amino acids. Germline lookup yields CDR1 SGHTA and CDR2 FQGTGA. V lost 2 bases and J 1 base, leaving 5 bases between the germline ends. CDR3 sequence reads: CASSLQGNTGELFF. CDR3 in DNA: TGTGCCAGCAGCTTACAGGGGAACACCGGGGAGCTGTTTTTT.

The rearrangement joins TRBV5-8 to TRBJ2-5; TRBD2 agrees at 13 bases. This CDR3 has 14 amino acids. Germline CDR1 reads SGHTS; CDR2 reads YDEGEE. V gave up 4 bases and J gave up 5 bases; unmatched junction bases: 2. The CDR3 DNA sequence: TGTGCCAGCAGCAGGGGACTAGCGGGGGAGACCCAGTACTTC. Its protein is CASSRGLAGETQYF.

The genes are TRBV19 and TRBJ2-2; 10 positions agree with TRBD2. CDR3 size: 17 residues. The junction had 8 bases not matched to a gene; V was cut back by 7 bases and J by 0 bases. The germline V gene encodes CDR1 LNHDA and CDR2 SQIVND (reference sequence). CDR3 residues: CASMKTSGASNTGELFF. CDR3 DNA sequence: TGTGCCAGTATGAAAACTAGCGGGGCCTCGAACACCGGGGAGCTGTTTTTT.

The rearrangement links TRBV29-1 to TRBJ2-1, with 8 bases matching TRBD1. Trimming took 7 bases from V and 9 from J; bases not matched to a gene: 14. CDR1 SQVTM and CDR2 ANQGSEA come from the germline V gene. The CDR3 has 14 amino acids. The CDR3 sequence: CSAGPGQEGPEQFF. CDR3 nucleotide sequence: TGCAGCGCGGGCCCGGGACAGGAGGGGCCTGAGCAGTTCTTC.

The V gene is TRBV29-1, the J gene TRBJ1-2, with D maybe TRBD1 (5 bases). V was trimmed by 1 base and J by 4 bases, leaving 10 bases between them. The CDR3 is 13 residues long. Germline-derived CDR1 and CDR2 are SQVTM and ANQGSEA. The CDR3 DNA reads as TGCAGCGTTGAAGGGGGCTACCCCTATGGCTACACCTTC. Translation gives CSVEGGYPYGYTF.

This clone was seen a single time. The chain recombines TRBV6-5 with TRBJ1-2; the D is unclear. Germline CDR1 is MNHEY and CDR2 is SVGAGI. The CDR3 length is 15 residues. V was clipped by 8 bases and J by 0 bases, with 16 bases between them. DNA for the CDR3: TGTGCCAGCGCCCCTGGACGGGAAGCTAACTATGGCTACACCTTC. The encoded protein is CASAPGREANYGYTF.

V usage is TRBV28 and J usage is TRBJ1-6; D is possibly TRBD1 (5 bases). CDR1 and CDR2 (germline): MDHEN, SYDVKM. The germline V and J ends were trimmed by 3 bases and 10 bases, with 10 bases remaining between them. This CDR3 comprises 13 residues. CDR3: CASSLGWGSPLHF. CDR3 sequence (DNA): TGTGCCAGCAGTTTGGGATGGGGCTCACCCCTCCACTTT.

A few counts support this clone. The chain couples TRBV18 to TRBJ1-5; 10 nucleotides match TRBD1. This CDR3 is 14 amino acids long. Germline-derived CDR1 and CDR2 are KGHSH and LQKENI. After removal of 6 bases from V and 6 bases from J, the junction contained 5 bases not matched to a gene. CDR3 protein: CASSPGTGVQPQHF. The CDR3, as DNA: TGTGCCAGCTCTCCTGGGACAGGGGTTCAGCCCCAGCATTTT.

V gene TRBV3-1 (or the pseudogene TRBV3-2) combines with J gene TRBJ1-2; D gene ambiguous. Trimming took off 4 bases at V and 8 bases at J, with 17 bases between the two ends. CDR1 and CDR2 from the germline V gene are LGHDT and YNNKEL (reference sequence). CDR3 length: 14 residues. The CDR3 DNA follows: TGTGCCAGCAGCCCCTTAGAGTTTCTCGGGGGCTACACCTTC. Its translation: CASSPLEFLGGYTF.

V usage is TRBV5-6 and J usage is TRBJ2-3; tentatively, D is TRBD2 (5 bases). V lost 4 bases and J lost 2, with 8 bases in between. CDR1 and CDR2 from the germline V gene are SGHDT and YYEEEE. This CDR3 contains 13 residues. CDR3 amino acids: CASSLGLTDTQYF. For the CDR3, the DNA is TGTGCCAGCAGCCTCGGACTCACAGATACGCAGTATTTT.

This clone was counted a few times. This chain links TRBV10-3 with TRBJ1-5; 7 bases map to TRBD1. The CDR3 totals 14 residues. In germline, CDR1 is ENHRY, CDR2 SYGVKD. V lost 6 bases to trimming and J lost 6 bases; unmatched junction nucleotides: 8. In DNA, the CDR3 is TGTGCCATCAGAACAGGGGACCAAGGTCAGCCCCAGCATTTT. It yields the protein CAIRTGDQGQPQHF.

The rearrangement links TRBV11-2 to TRBJ2-1; tentative D call: TRBD2 (7 bases). The CDR3 loop spans 18 amino acids. Germline CDR1 is SGHAT and CDR2 is FQNNGV. Trimming pared 5 bases from V and 1 base from J, leaving 21 bases between. The CDR3, as DNA: TGTGCCAGCAGCCCGCGAGGCGGGGGCATCGAGTCCTACAATGAGCAGTTCTTC. Translation: CASSPRGGGIESYNEQFF. Looking up the rest from reference TRBV11-2 and TRBJ2-1 gives the full variable domain: EAGVAQSPRYKIIEKRQSVAFWCNPISGHATLYWYQQILGQGPKLLIQFQNNGVVDDSQLPKDRFSAERLKGVDSTLKIQPAKLEDSAVYLCASSPRGGGIESYNEQFFGPGTRLTVL.

The rearrangement joins TRBV19 to TRBJ1-5, with 9 bases identical to TRBD1. J gave up 3 bases and V 7 bases, and 13 bases lay outside the gene matches. The CDR3 has 17 residues. Germline V gene data show CDR1 as LNHDA and CDR2 as SQIVND (reference sequence). CDR3 sequence reads: CASTSGPGQGPNQPQHF. In nucleotides, the CDR3 is TGTGCCAGTACCTCAGGGCCGGGACAGGGTCCCAATCAGCCCCAGCATTTT.

This clone was detected only once. The gene calls are TRBV4-2 and TRBJ2-2; 7 bases line up with TRBD2. The ends lost 1 base at V and 3 bases at J; junction bases unmatched: 5. This CDR3 has 16 amino acids. The germline CDR1 and CDR2 sequences are LGHNA and YNFKEQ. CDR3 DNA: TGTGCCAGCAGCCAAGTTGGCGGGGGACACACCGGGGAGCTGTTTTTT. This gives the protein CASSQVGGGHTGELFF.

The V call is TRBV5-1, the J call TRBJ2-5; tentatively, D is TRBD1 (6 bases). Germline lookup yields CDR1 SGHRS and CDR2 YFSETQ. Trimming removed 0 bases at V and 3 bases at J, with 6 bases between. CDR3 size: 13 residues. The CDR3 spells CASSLGTEETQYF. CDR3 coding DNA: TGCGCCAGCAGCTTGGGGACAGAAGAGACCCAGTACTTC. The whole variable domain, filled in from reference TRBV5-1 and TRBJ2-5, reads KAGVTQTPRYLIKTRGQQVTLSCSPISGHRSVSWYQQTPGQGLQFLFEYFSETQRNKGNFPGRFSGRQFSNSRSEMNVSTLELGDSALYLCASSLGTEETQYFGPGTRLLVL.

The V and J genes are TRBV25-1 and TRBJ2-5; D is perhaps TRBD2 (5 bases). The CDR3 has 15 residues. Between the trimmed V and J ends, which lost 2 bases and 1 base, there was a span of 11 bases. Germline CDR1 MGHDK, CDR2 SYGVNS. CDR3 protein: CASSELQRSQETQYF. DNA of the CDR3: TGTGCCAGCAGTGAACTCCAGCGGAGCCAAGAGACCCAGTACTTC.

The rearrangement joins TRBV9 to TRBJ2-2, with 10 bases that match TRBD2. In germline, CDR1 is SGDLS, CDR2 YYNGEE. The junction had 8 bases not matched to a gene; V was cut back by 4 bases and J by 2 bases. The CDR3 runs to 17 residues. The CDR3: CASSNQAGGLNTGELFF. CDR3 coding DNA: TGTGCCAGCAGCAATCAAGCGGGGGGGCTAAACACCGGGGAGCTGTTTTTT.